Presented here are 28 T cell receptor beta chains from one specimen sequenced in a study of cytomegalovirus exposure and HLA in healthy donors. Data came from immunoSEQ multiplex PCR; TCRdb stores just in-frame clones and leaves some out. The sample contains roughly 330,000 clones, roughly 90% of which appear only once. Sequencing used PBMCs. Receptors originate from a woman younger than 45 in good health and CMV-seropositive.

This rearrangement joins TRBV7-6 to TRBJ2-1, with 8 nucleotides matching TRBD2. The CDR3 is 12 amino acids. V lost 5 bases, J lost 10 bases, and 4 bases stayed unmatched. Germline CDR1 is SGHVS and CDR2 is FNYEAQ. The CDR3 protein is CASSLRLAEQFF. The CDR3 bases are TGTGCCAGCAGCCTCCGACTAGCGGAGCAGTTCTTC.

The chain joins TRBV15 to TRBJ2-6; D is perhaps TRBD2 (5 bases). The CDR3 totals 14 residues. Germline values: CDR1 LNHNV, CDR2 YYDKDF (reference sequence). Trimming took 8 bases from V and 2 from J, leaving 10 bases between them. The CDR3 is CATEEAAGANVLTF. The DNA for the CDR3 is TGTGCCACCGAGGAGGCGGCTGGGGCCAACGTCCTGACTTTC.

This clone was recorded once. This rearrangement joins TRBV28 to TRBJ1-2; D not resolved. Germline-derived CDR1 and CDR2 are MDHEN and SYDVKM. This CDR3 contains 14 residues. V gave up 7 bases and J gave up 4 bases, with 16 bases separating them. CDR3 in amino acids: CASMVGYSPYGYTF. The DNA of the CDR3 is TGTGCCAGCATGGTCGGCTACTCTCCCTATGGCTACACCTTC.

This clone has more than one count but fewer than ten. This chain links TRBV7-8 with TRBJ2-5; TRBD1 is a possible D gene (6 bases). The V gene lost 5 bases and the J gene lost 2 bases, with 9 bases spanning the gap. Germline lookup yields CDR1 SGHVS and CDR2 FQNEAQ. CDR3 length: 13 amino acids. The CDR3 reads CASSPGTQETQYF. Written as DNA, the CDR3 is TGTGCCAGCAGCCCTGGGACACAAGAGACCCAGTACTTC.

V and J are TRBV7-9 and TRBJ2-7; 12 bases match TRBD1. CDR1 and CDR2 (germline): SEHNR, FQNEAQ (reference sequence). The ends lost 6 bases at V and 9 bases at J; junction bases unmatched: 12. CDR3 length equals 15 residues. CDR3: CASSTGTGGADGQYF. The CDR3 DNA reads as TGTGCCAGCAGTACCGGGACAGGGGGCGCGGATGGGCAGTACTTC.

The chain joins TRBV4-1 to TRBJ2-1; D ambiguous. The germline V gene encodes CDR1 MGHRA and CDR2 YSYEKL. This CDR3 spans 15 amino acids. The V gene lost 4 bases and the J gene lost 2 bases, with 12 bases spanning the gap. The CDR3 reads CASSRLGLPYNEQFF. The CDR3 DNA follows: TGCGCCAGCAGCCGCCTCGGGCTACCCTACAATGAGCAGTTCTTC.

This chain links TRBV28 with TRBJ2-7; D is unclear. CDR1 and CDR2 (germline): MDHEN, SYDVKM. V lost 5 bases to trimming and J lost 6 bases, with 17 bases between them. This CDR3 is 14 amino acids long. Here the CDR3 reads CASSPPITPLEQYF. CDR3 nucleotides: TGTGCCAGCAGTCCCCCGATTACACCTCTCGAGCAGTACTTC.

In this sample, this clone turned up once. The rearrangement joins TRBV27 to TRBJ2-5, with 7 positions matching TRBD2. J gave up 5 bases and V 2 bases, and 11 bases lay outside the gene matches. Germline-derived CDR1 and CDR2 are MNHEY and SMNVEV (reference sequence). This CDR3 spans 16 amino acids. The CDR3 sequence is CASSLKAGIFRETQYF. The CDR3 bases are TGTGCCAGCAGTTTAAAAGCGGGAATTTTTAGGGAGACCCAGTACTTC.

V is TRBV20-1 and J is TRBJ1-1, with D unclear. Trimming removed 5 bases at V and 11 bases at J, with 6 bases between. This CDR3 has 8 amino acids. Germline V gene data show CDR1 as DFQATT and CDR2 as SNEGSKA (reference sequence). CDR3 nucleotides: TGCAGTGCTCCCCCCGCTTTCTTT. Translation: CSAPPAFF.

V gene TRBV15 combines with J gene TRBJ2-6; 8 bases fit TRBD1. CDR3 length: 17 residues. J was trimmed by 0 bases and V by 4 bases; bases with no gene match: 5. CDR1 and CDR2 (germline): LNHNV, YYDKDF (reference sequence). CDR3: CATSKGTGISGANVLTF. CDR3 bases: TGTGCCACCAGCAAAGGGACAGGAATCTCTGGGGCCAACGTCCTGACTTTC.

The CDR3 nucleotides are TGTGCCAGCAGCTTAGCGCAGGGGACGGACCGATACGAGCAGTACTTC. Translating gives CASSLAQGTDRYEQYF. V gene TRBV7-6 combines with J gene TRBJ2-7; maybe TRBD1 (6 bases). Germline assignment: CDR1 SGHVS and CDR2 FNYEAQ. CDR3 length: 16 residues. Trimming left V 0 bases short and J 4 bases short, with 16 bases between.

This rearrangement joins TRBV6-5 to TRBJ2-7; 9 nucleotides line up with TRBD1. The CDR3 has 14 amino acids. From germline, CDR1 is MNHEY and CDR2 SVGAGI. The V segment lost 5 bases and the J segment 4 bases; nucleotides outside the gene matches: 6. CDR3 in amino acids: CASSIGQGRYEQYF. The CDR3, as DNA: TGTGCCAGCAGTATAGGACAGGGGCGATACGAGCAGTACTTC.

This clone appeared a few times. The chain recombines TRBV6-4 with TRBJ1-2; D might be TRBD1 (5 bases). Trimming left V 2 bases short and J 5 bases short, with 6 bases between. CDR1 and CDR2 (germline): MRHNA, SNTAGT. The CDR3 covers 12 residues. The CDR3 is CASSDQGYGYTF. For the CDR3, the DNA is TGTGCCAGCAGTGACCAGGGATATGGCTACACCTTC.

V usage is TRBV7-6 and J usage is TRBJ1-2; no clear D gene. V was pared by 2 bases and J by 7 bases, with 23 bases between. CDR1 SGHVS and CDR2 FNYEAQ come from the germline V gene. There are 17 residues in the CDR3. The CDR3, as DNA: TGTGCCAGCAGCTTATTGTCCGGGATACCAACCGCCGGTGGCTACACCTTC. Residues: CASSLLSGIPTAGGYTF.

The chain uses TRBV20-1 and TRBJ2-5; D unclear. CDR3 length: 11 amino acids. The germline gives CDR1 DFQATT, CDR2 SNEGSKA (reference sequence). V lost 1 base and J 7 bases, leaving 7 bases between the germline ends. CDR3 sequence reads: CSARGWGTQYF. As DNA, the CDR3 is TGCAGTGCTAGAGGGTGGGGGACCCAGTACTTC.

The V and J genes are TRBV6-5 and TRBJ2-1; D gene unclear. The CDR3 length is 14 residues. Germline CDR1 MNHEY, CDR2 SVGAGI. V lost 1 base, J lost 4 bases, and 8 bases lay in between. CDR3 in amino acids: CASSYFRGYNEQFF. The CDR3 DNA follows: TGTGCCAGCAGTTACTTCCGCGGTTACAATGAGCAGTTCTTC.

The CDR3 DNA sequence: TGTGCCAGTAGTTCGCCGGGACAGGGGGCCTACGAGCAGTACTTC. Protein product: CASSSPGQGAYEQYF. V and J are TRBV19 and TRBJ2-7, with 11 bases identical to TRBD1. The length of the CDR3 is 15 residues. CDR1 is LNHDA and CDR2 is SQIVND in the germline V gene (reference sequence). V gave up 5 bases and J gave up 2 bases; unmatched junction bases: 5.

The chain recombines TRBV28 with TRBJ2-1; 7 bases match TRBD2. Trimming removed 3 bases from V and 0 bases from J; junction bases left unmatched: 5. Germline-derived CDR1 and CDR2 are MDHEN and SYDVKM. The CDR3 loop spans 16 amino acids. The CDR3 reads CASSFWRGNSYNEQFF. CDR3 nucleotide sequence: TGTGCCAGCAGTTTTTGGCGGGGGAACTCCTACAATGAGCAGTTCTTC.

The V and J genes are TRBV27 and TRBJ2-5, with a weak D call TRBD1 (6 bases). Trimming took off 5 bases at V and 2 bases at J, with 12 bases between the two ends. The germline V gene has CDR1 MNHEY and CDR2 SMNVEV (reference sequence). The CDR3 covers 14 residues. The CDR3 nucleotides are TGTGCCAGCAGTAGGGTCGGACAGCAAGAGACCCAGTACTTC. Protein product: CASSRVGQQETQYF.

The CDR3 loop is CASSVFGQGATEAFF. CDR3 nucleotide sequence: TGTGCCAGCAGCGTGTTCGGTCAGGGGGCCACCGAAGCTTTCTTT. This rearrangement joins TRBV9 to TRBJ1-1; the match to TRBD1 covers 8 bases. In germline, CDR1 is SGDLS, CDR2 YYNGEE. This CDR3 has 15 amino acids. V dropped 2 bases and J dropped 8; count of bases not matched to a gene: 11.

V gene TRBV29-1 combines with J gene TRBJ2-2; TRBD2 matches at 8 bases. Germline CDR1 and CDR2: SQVTM and ANQGSEA. V was clipped by 4 bases and J by 1 base; unmatched bases: 11. The CDR3 consists of 17 residues. CDR3 DNA: TGCAGCGTTGTTCTCGCGGCGGGGGGTTTGAACACCGGGGAGCTGTTTTTT. Its translation: CSVVLAAGGLNTGELFF.

V and J are TRBV4-1 and TRBJ2-3; 8 bases map to TRBD1. This CDR3 is built from 19 residues. The germline V gene encodes CDR1 MGHRA and CDR2 YSYEKL. The V gene end was trimmed by 1 base and the J gene end by 1 base; junction bases not matched to a gene: 13. The CDR3 nucleotides read TGCGCCAGCAGCCAAGTGAAGGTAAGATCGGGACAGGGCACAGATACGCAGTATTTT. Amino acids: CASSQVKVRSGQGTDTQYF.

The CDR3 DNA is TGCGCCAGCAGCCAGGAAGACAGGGCACACTCCTACGAGCAGTACTTC. Translating it yields CASSQEDRAHSYEQYF. The chain links TRBV4-1 to TRBJ2-7, with 7 nucleotides matching TRBD1. V was clipped by 3 bases and J by 0 bases; unmatched bases: 8. CDR1 and CDR2 from the germline V gene are MGHRA and YSYEKL. This CDR3 contains 16 residues.

The V call is TRBV11-2, the J call TRBJ2-7; D gene uncertain. From germline, CDR1 is SGHAT and CDR2 FQNNGV. The CDR3 runs to 13 residues. Trimming pared 5 bases from V and 3 bases from J, leaving 11 bases between. DNA of the CDR3: TGTGCCAGCAGCCCTAGTACCCACTACGAGCAGTACTTC. Protein sequence: CASSPSTHYEQYF.

V usage is TRBV9 and J usage is TRBJ1-2, with D perhaps TRBD1 (5 bases). Germline V gene lookup returns CDR1 SGDLS and CDR2 YYNGEE. This CDR3 has 13 residues. The V and J ends lost 1 base and 3 bases respectively, with 7 bases between them. The CDR3: CASSVQGHYGYTF. The CDR3 nucleotides read TGTGCCAGCAGCGTACAGGGTCACTATGGCTACACCTTC.

The chain joins TRBV30 to TRBJ1-1, with 7 bases identical to TRBD1. Looked up from germline, CDR1 is GTSNPN and CDR2 is SVGIG (reference sequence). V shed 4 bases, J shed 6 bases, and the junction held 8 bases outside the gene matches. The CDR3 covers 13 residues. In DNA, the CDR3 is TGTGCCTGGACCCCCGACAGGGTAGCTGAAGCTTTCTTT. As protein: CAWTPDRVAEAFF.

This chain uses TRBV4-3 with TRBJ1-4; no clear D. CDR3 size: 17 residues. CDR1 is LGHNA and CDR2 is YSLEER in the germline V gene. With 0 bases removed from V and 0 bases from J, the gap between germline ends came to 11 bases. This CDR3 is CASSQDRQAATNEKLFF. CDR3 in DNA: TGCGCCAGCAGCCAAGATCGTCAGGCGGCAACTAATGAAAAACTGTTTTTT.

The rearrangement uses TRBV7-2 and TRBJ1-1; D gene uncertain. The CDR3 loop spans 14 amino acids. V was cut by 7 bases and J by 6 bases, with 18 bases left in between. Germline V lookup: CDR1 SGHTA, CDR2 FQGNSA. For the CDR3, the DNA is TGTGCCAGCAACCCCCTGGCCGTTGGCTCTGAAGCTTTCTTT. It is translated as CASNPLAVGSEAFF. The full variable domain, completed using reference TRBV7-2 and TRBJ1-1, is GAGVSQSPSNKVTEKGKDVELRCDPISGHTALYWYRQSLGQGLEFLIYFQGNSAPDKSGLPSDRFSAERTGGSVSTLTIQRTQQEDSAVYLCASNPLAVGSEAFFGQGTRLTVV.